This entry describes one T cell receptor (beta chain). Its matching antigen is unknown. The source of the sample is a study of lymphopenia after photon versus proton radiotherapy. General observations from the study: Proton therapy kept repertoires fairly stable, unlike photons, which gained effector/memory cells.

Repertoires were generated with immunoSEQ multiplex PCR, while TCRdb's copy carries only in-frame clones and drops some. The sample includes roughly 58,000 clones, around 90% of them seen just once. The sequence was obtained from an elderly man with esophageal cancer. This specimen consisted of peripheral blood, obtained from a patient treated with proton-based radiotherapy.

CDR3 region: CASSESGYREQYF. CDR3 sequence (DNA): TGTGCCAGCAGTGAATCGGGCTATCGCGAGCAGTACTTC. The V gene is TRBV27, the J gene TRBJ2-7; D is unclear. The CDR3 extends over 13 amino acids. V lost 5 bases and J lost 6, with 14 bases in between. Per germline, CDR1 MNHEY and CDR2 SMNVEV (reference sequence).